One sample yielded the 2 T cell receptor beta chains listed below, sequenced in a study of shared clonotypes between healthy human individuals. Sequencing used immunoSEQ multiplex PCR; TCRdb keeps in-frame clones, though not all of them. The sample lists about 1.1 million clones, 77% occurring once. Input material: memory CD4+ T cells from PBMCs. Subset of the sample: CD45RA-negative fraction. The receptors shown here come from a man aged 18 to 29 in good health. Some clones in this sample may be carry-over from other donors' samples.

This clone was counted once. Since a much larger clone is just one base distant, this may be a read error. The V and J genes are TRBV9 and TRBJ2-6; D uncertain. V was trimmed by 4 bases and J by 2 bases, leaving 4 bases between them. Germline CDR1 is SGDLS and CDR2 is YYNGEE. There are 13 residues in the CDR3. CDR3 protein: CASSLTGANVLTF. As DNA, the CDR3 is TGTGCCAGCAGCCTTACTGGGGCCAACGTCCTGACTTTC.

CDR3 sequence (DNA): TGTGCCAGCAGGGACAGGGGAAGGGTGGATACGCAGTATTTT. Amino acids: CASRDRGRVDTQYF. The V and J genes are TRBV6-5 and TRBJ2-3, with TRBD1 matching 9 bases. CDR1 is MNHEY and CDR2 is SVGAGI in the germline V gene. The CDR3 has 14 amino acids. With 6 bases clipped from V and 6 bases from J, the junction kept 7 bases outside the gene matches.